This entry lists 5 T cell receptor beta chains sequenced from one sample in a study of blood T cells in healthy people across ages. Using a J-beta primer mix together with a sample-barcoded 5' primer, a second PCR was run for roughly 7 to 12 cycles. TCRdb re-called the 5' RACE reads with MiXCR, one entry per CDR3 protein. Here the sample spans roughly 680,000 distinct CDR3 sequences, more than 45% being singletons. Sequenced: blood. These TCRs come from a woman older than 75 in good health.

The chain uses TRBV18 and TRBJ2-7; D perhaps matches TRBD1 (5 bases). Germline CDR1 reads KGHSH; CDR2 reads LQKENI. The length of the CDR3 is 15 residues. Trimming took 2 bases from V and 5 from J, leaving 16 bases between them. Written as DNA, the CDR3 is TGTGCCAGCTCACCATCGACCAGGGTTGTCGACGAGCAGTACTTC. Amino acid sequence: CASSPSTRVVDEQYF.

A note on this clonotype: Compared with germline, one end of the junction differs, possibly owing to a read error. V is TRBV5-1 and J is TRBJ2-1; 9 nucleotides align to TRBD2. The closer fit of TRBJ2-7 to the DNA end suggests the J call may be wrong. Germline CDR1 SGHRS, CDR2 YFSETQ. This CDR3 has 16 residues. CDR3: CTSSFRGREGRNEQYF. The CDR3 nucleotides are TGCACCAGCAGCTTCCGGGGGCGGGAGGGCAGAAATGAGCAGTACTTC.

This clonotype has at least ten counts. The chain carries TRBV6-6 and TRBJ2-1; tentative D call: TRBD1 (6 bases). V lost 8 bases and J 4 bases, leaving 21 bases between the germline ends. CDR1 MNHNY and CDR2 SVGAGI come from the germline V gene (reference sequence). CDR3 length: 16 amino acids. CDR3 sequence (DNA): TGTGCCAGCTTCCAAGCCGGGACAACGGGATACAATGAGCAGTTCTTC. It specifies CASFQAGTTGYNEQFF.

This clonotype was seen a few times. The V call is TRBV3-1, the J call TRBJ2-7; D is ambiguous. The V gene lost 0 bases and the J gene lost 8 bases, with 5 bases spanning the gap. CDR3 size: 11 residues. CDR1 and CDR2 (germline): LGHDT, YNNKEL (reference sequence). The CDR3 DNA reads as TGTGCCAGCAGCCAAGATGAAAAGCAGTACTTC. Its translation is CASSQDEKQYF.

The rearrangement uses TRBV20-1 and TRBJ2-6; D is uncertain. Germline assignment: CDR1 DFQATT and CDR2 SNEGSKA (reference sequence). This CDR3 is built from 14 residues. The V gene lost 3 bases and the J gene lost 2 bases, with 8 bases spanning the gap. CDR3 DNA: TGCAGTGCTAGCTGGGATGCTGGGGCCAACGTCCTGACTTTC. It encodes CSASWDAGANVLTF.